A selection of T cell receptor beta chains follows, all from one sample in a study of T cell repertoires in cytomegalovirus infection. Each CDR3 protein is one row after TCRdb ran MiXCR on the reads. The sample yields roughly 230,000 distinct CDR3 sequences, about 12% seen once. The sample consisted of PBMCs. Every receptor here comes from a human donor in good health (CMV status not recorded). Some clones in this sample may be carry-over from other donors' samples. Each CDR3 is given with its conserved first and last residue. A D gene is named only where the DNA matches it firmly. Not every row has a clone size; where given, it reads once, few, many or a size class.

CDR3aa: CASSFIGANYEQYF
CDR3nt: TGTGCCAGCAGCTTTATAGGGGCTAACTACGAGCAGTACTTC
v_gene: TRBV11-3
abundance: few
j_gene: TRBJ2-7
d_gene: -

CDR3aa: CATQGPSNTGELFF
CDR3nt: TGTGCCACACAAGGGCCTTCGAACACCGGGGAGCTGTTTTTT
v_gene: TRBV7-2
abundance: many
j_gene: TRBJ2-2
d_gene: -

CDR3aa: CASSLKGFHSGANVLTF
CDR3nt: TGTGCCAGCAGCTTAAAAGGATTTCACTCTGGGGCCAACGTCCTGACTTTC
v_gene: TRBV7-2
abundance: many
j_gene: TRBJ2-6
d_gene: -

CDR3aa: CASSFTGTATNEKLFF
CDR3nt: TGTGCCAGCAGCTTCACAGGGACAGCAACTAATGAAAAACTGTTTTTT
v_gene: TRBV7-9
abundance: -
j_gene: TRBJ1-4
d_gene: TRBD1

CDR3aa: CASSFDSSYGYTF
CDR3nt: TGTGCCAGTAGTTTTGATTCCAGCTATGGCTACACCTTC
v_gene: TRBV19
abundance: -
j_gene: TRBJ1-2
d_gene: -

CDR3aa: CASSTGGMNTEAFF
CDR3nt: TGTGCCAGCAGCACGGGGGGAATGAACACTGAAGCTTTCTTT
v_gene: TRBV6-1
abundance: many
j_gene: TRBJ1-1
d_gene: -

CDR3aa: CASSRPGPHEQYF
CDR3nt: TGTGCCAGCAGTCGCCCGGGTCCTCACGAGCAGTACTTC
v_gene: TRBV6-1
abundance: many
j_gene: TRBJ2-7
d_gene: -

CDR3aa: CASSVDRGKRGYTF
CDR3nt: TGTGCCAGCAGTGTGGACAGGGGGAAGAGGGGCTACACCTTC
v_gene: TRBV12-3/TRBV12-4
abundance: many
j_gene: TRBJ1-2
d_gene: TRBD1

CDR3aa: CASSEAELAEEQYF
CDR3nt: TGTGCCAGCAGTGAAGCGGAACTAGCGGAGGAGCAGTACTTC
v_gene: TRBV2
abundance: -
j_gene: TRBJ2-7
d_gene: TRBD2

CDR3aa: CASSLGLAGGSYNEQFF
CDR3nt: TGCGCCAGCAGCTTGGGTCTAGCGGGAGGTTCCTACAATGAGCAGTTCTTC
v_gene: TRBV5-1
abundance: -
j_gene: TRBJ2-1
d_gene: TRBD2

CDR3aa: CASSYVIGQMLTGELFF
CDR3nt: TGTGCCAGCAGTTACGTGATAGGCCAGATGCTAACCGGGGAGCTGTTTTTT
v_gene: TRBV6-2/TRBV6-3
abundance: many
j_gene: TRBJ2-2
d_gene: -

CDR3aa: CASSSNPGQGNQPQHF
CDR3nt: TGCGCCAGCAGCTCTAACCCGGGACAGGGGAATCAGCCCCAGCATTTT
v_gene: TRBV5-1
abundance: many
j_gene: TRBJ1-5
d_gene: TRBD1

CDR3aa: CASTPQGRSGNTIYF
CDR3nt: TGTGCCAGTACCCCACAGGGAAGGTCTGGAAACACCATATATTTT
v_gene: TRBV19
abundance: many
j_gene: TRBJ1-3
d_gene: -

CDR3aa: CASRDPTGDEAFF
CDR3nt: TGTGCCAGCAGGGATCCGACAGGGGATGAAGCTTTCTTT
v_gene: TRBV6-2/TRBV6-3
abundance: many
j_gene: TRBJ1-1
d_gene: TRBD1

CDR3aa: CASSIGTGDYEQYF
CDR3nt: TGTGCCAGTAGTATAGGGACGGGTGACTACGAGCAGTACTTC
v_gene: TRBV19
abundance: few
j_gene: TRBJ2-7
d_gene: -

CDR3aa: CASSLDPGNEQFF
CDR3nt: TGTGCCAGCAGCTTAGATCCGGGTAATGAGCAGTTCTTC
v_gene: TRBV11-3
abundance: many
j_gene: TRBJ2-1
d_gene: -

CDR3aa: CASSRGGGFEAFF
CDR3nt: TGTGCCAGCAGCCGGGGGGGGGGATTTGAAGCTTTCTTT
v_gene: TRBV12-3/TRBV12-4
abundance: -
j_gene: TRBJ1-1
d_gene: -

CDR3aa: CASLPAGQGNEKLFF
CDR3nt: TGTGCCAGTTTACCCGCGGGACAGGGTAATGAAAAACTGTTTTTT
v_gene: TRBV19
abundance: few
j_gene: TRBJ1-4
d_gene: TRBD1

CDR3aa: CASSTRQLAGLGNTQYF
CDR3nt: TGTGCCAGCAGCACCCGTCAACTAGCGGGGTTGGGGAATACGCAGTATTTT
v_gene: TRBV7-2
abundance: many
j_gene: TRBJ2-3
d_gene: TRBD2

CDR3aa: CASSLGPTVNTEAFF
CDR3nt: TGTGCCAGCAGCTTAGGACCTACAGTGAACACTGAAGCTTTCTTT
v_gene: TRBV7-2
abundance: many
j_gene: TRBJ1-1
d_gene: -

CDR3aa: CASLDPSKGNYGYTF
CDR3nt: TGTGCCAGCCTAGACCCTTCAAAGGGGAACTATGGCTACACCTTC
v_gene: TRBV7-2
abundance: many
j_gene: TRBJ1-2
d_gene: -

CDR3aa: CASSPRTEATNEKLFF
CDR3nt: TGTGCCAGCAGCCCGAGGACGGAAGCAACTAATGAAAAACTGTTTTTT
v_gene: TRBV7-2
abundance: many
j_gene: TRBJ1-4
d_gene: -

CDR3aa: CASRFHSNQPQHF
CDR3nt: TGTGCCAGTAGGTTCCATTCCAATCAGCCCCAGCATTTT
v_gene: TRBV19
abundance: few
j_gene: TRBJ1-5
d_gene: -

CDR3aa: CASSQREGQGDTQYF
CDR3nt: TGTGCCAGCAGCCAGCGGGAGGGCCAGGGAGATACGCAGTATTTT
v_gene: TRBV11-3
abundance: many
j_gene: TRBJ2-3
d_gene: TRBD2

CDR3aa: CASSPGHSREQYF
CDR3nt: TGTGCCAGCTCTCCCGGACACTCGCGCGAGCAGTACTTC
v_gene: TRBV18
abundance: -
j_gene: TRBJ2-7
d_gene: -

CDR3aa: CASSFGRSDEQYF
CDR3nt: TGTGCCAGCAGTTTTGGCAGGTCAGACGAGCAGTACTTC
v_gene: TRBV27
abundance: -
j_gene: TRBJ2-7
d_gene: -

CDR3aa: CASSGGTRNTDTQYF
CDR3nt: TGTGCCAGCAGTGGCGGGACTCGGAACACAGATACGCAGTATTTT
v_gene: TRBV2
abundance: few
j_gene: TRBJ2-3
d_gene: -

CDR3aa: CASSQGGRTNEQFF
CDR3nt: TGTGCCAGCAGCCAAGGCGGGAGAACGAATGAGCAGTTCTTC
v_gene: TRBV28
abundance: few
j_gene: TRBJ2-1
d_gene: TRBD2

CDR3aa: CASSESQGAIHEQYF
CDR3nt: TGTGCCAGCAGTGAAAGCCAGGGGGCTATCCACGAGCAGTACTTC
v_gene: TRBV2
abundance: few
j_gene: TRBJ2-7
d_gene: TRBD1

CDR3aa: CSARVSGREETQYF
CDR3nt: TGCAGTGCTAGAGTTAGCGGGAGGGAGGAGACCCAGTACTTC
v_gene: TRBV20-1
abundance: -
j_gene: TRBJ2-5
d_gene: TRBD2

CDR3aa: CACDRALQETQYF
CDR3nt: TGTGCCTGCGATCGGGCGTTACAAGAGACCCAGTACTTC
v_gene: TRBV5-5
abundance: few
j_gene: TRBJ2-5
d_gene: -